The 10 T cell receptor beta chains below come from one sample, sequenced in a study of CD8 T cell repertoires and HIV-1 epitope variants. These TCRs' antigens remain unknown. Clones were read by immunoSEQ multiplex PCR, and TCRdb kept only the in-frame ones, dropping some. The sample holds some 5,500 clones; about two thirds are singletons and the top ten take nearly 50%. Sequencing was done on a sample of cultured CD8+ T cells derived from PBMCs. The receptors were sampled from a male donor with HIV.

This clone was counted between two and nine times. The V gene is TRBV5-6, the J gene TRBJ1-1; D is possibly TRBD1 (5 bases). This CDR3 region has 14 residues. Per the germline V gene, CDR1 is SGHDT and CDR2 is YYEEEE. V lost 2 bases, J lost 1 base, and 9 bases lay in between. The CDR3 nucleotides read TGTGCCAGCAGCTTTGGGACTGGGAACACTGAAGCTTTCTTT. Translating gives CASSFGTGNTEAFF.

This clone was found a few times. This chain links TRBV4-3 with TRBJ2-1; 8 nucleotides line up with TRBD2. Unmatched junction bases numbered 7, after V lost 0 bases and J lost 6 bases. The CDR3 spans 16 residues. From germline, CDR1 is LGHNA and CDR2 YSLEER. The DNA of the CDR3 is TGCGCCAGCAGCCAAGACCCAGCGGGGGCCTCCAATGAGCAGTTCTTC. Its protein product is CASSQDPAGASNEQFF.

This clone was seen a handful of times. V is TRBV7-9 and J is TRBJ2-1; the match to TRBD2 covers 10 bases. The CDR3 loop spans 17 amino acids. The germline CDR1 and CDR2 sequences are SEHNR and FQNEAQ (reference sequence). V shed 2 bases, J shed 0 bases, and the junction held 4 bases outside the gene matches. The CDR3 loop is CASSLIAGGGSYNEQFF. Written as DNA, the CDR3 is TGTGCCAGCAGCTTAATAGCGGGGGGTGGCTCCTACAATGAGCAGTTCTTC.

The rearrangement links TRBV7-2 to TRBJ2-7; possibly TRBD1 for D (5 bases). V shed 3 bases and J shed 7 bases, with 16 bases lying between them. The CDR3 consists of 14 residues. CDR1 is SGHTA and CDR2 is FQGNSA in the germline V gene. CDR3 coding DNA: TGTGCCAGCAGCTTGAATGCAGGGTTGAGGGAGCAGTACTTC. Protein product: CASSLNAGLREQYF. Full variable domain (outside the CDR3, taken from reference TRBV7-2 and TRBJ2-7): GAGVSQSPSNKVTEKGKDVELRCDPISGHTALYWYRQSLGQGLEFLIYFQGNSAPDKSGLPSDRFSAERTGGSVSTLTIQRTQQEDSAVYLCASSLNAGLREQYFGPGTRLTVT.

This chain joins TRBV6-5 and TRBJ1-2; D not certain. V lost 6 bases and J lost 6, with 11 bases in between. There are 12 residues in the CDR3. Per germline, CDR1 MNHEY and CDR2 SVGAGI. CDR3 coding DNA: TGTGCCAGCAGCCAGACCTCAAATGGCTACACCTTC. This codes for CASSQTSNGYTF.

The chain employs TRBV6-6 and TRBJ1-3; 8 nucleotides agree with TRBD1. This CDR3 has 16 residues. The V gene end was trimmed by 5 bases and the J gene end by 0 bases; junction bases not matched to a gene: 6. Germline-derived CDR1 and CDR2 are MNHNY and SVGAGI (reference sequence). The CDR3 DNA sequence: TGTGCCAGCAGTCCCTGGGACAGGTCCTCTGGAAACACCATATATTTT. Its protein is CASSPWDRSSGNTIYF.

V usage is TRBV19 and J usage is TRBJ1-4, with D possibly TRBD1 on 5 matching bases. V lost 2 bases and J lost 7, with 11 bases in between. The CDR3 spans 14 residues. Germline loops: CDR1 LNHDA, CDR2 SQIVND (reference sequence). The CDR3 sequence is CASSISPRGEKLFF. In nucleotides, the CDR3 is TGTGCCAGTAGTATATCCCCGAGGGGTGAAAAACTGTTTTTT.

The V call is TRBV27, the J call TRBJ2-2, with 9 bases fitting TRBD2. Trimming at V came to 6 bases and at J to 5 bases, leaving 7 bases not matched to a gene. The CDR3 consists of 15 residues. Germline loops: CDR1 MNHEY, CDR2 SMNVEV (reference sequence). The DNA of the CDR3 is TGTGCCAGCAGCGACAAAGCGGGGGGAACCGGGGAGCTGTTTTTT. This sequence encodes CASSDKAGGTGELFF.

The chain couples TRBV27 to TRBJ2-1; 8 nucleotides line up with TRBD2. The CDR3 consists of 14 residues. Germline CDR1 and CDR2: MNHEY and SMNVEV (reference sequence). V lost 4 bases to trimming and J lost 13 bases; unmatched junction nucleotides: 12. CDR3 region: CASSSQSSGAPQFF. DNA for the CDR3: TGTGCCAGCAGTTCCCAGAGTAGCGGGGCCCCACAGTTCTTC.

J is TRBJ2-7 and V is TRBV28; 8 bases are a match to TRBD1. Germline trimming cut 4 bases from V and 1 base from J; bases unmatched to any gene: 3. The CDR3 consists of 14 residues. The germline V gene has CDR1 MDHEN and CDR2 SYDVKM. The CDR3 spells CASSYRGISYEQYF. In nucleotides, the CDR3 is TGTGCCAGCAGTTACAGGGGGATTTCCTACGAGCAGTACTTC.